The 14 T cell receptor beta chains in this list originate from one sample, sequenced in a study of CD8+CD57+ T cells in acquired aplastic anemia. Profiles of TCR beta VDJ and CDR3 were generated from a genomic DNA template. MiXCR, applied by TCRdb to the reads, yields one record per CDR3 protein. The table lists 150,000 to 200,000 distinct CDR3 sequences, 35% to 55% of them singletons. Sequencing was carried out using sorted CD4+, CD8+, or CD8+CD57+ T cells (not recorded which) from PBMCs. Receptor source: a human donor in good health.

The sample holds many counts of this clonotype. CDR3 loop: CSAGTSTIQLSSYNEQFF. The CDR3 DNA reads TGCAGTGCAGGGACCTCGACCATACAACTAAGCTCCTACAATGAGCAGTTCTTC. The rearrangement joins TRBV20-1 to TRBJ2-1; possibly TRBD1 or TRBD2 for D (5 bases each). The ends were cut back, 6 bases at V and 0 bases at J, with 24 bases in the middle. This CDR3 comprises 18 residues. Germline V gene data show CDR1 as DFQATT and CDR2 as SNEGSKA (reference sequence).

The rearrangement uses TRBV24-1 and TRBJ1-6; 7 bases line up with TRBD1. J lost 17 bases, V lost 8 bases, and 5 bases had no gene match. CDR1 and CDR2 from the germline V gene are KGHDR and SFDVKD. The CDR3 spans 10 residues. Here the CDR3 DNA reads TGTGCCACCAAGATTGACAGGGTCCACTTT. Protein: CATKIDRVHF.

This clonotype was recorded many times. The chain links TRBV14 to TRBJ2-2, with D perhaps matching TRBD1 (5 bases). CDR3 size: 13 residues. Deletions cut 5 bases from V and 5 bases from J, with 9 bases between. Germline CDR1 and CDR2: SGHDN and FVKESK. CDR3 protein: CASSVRVTGELFF. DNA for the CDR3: TGTGCCAGCAGCGTCAGGGTAACCGGGGAGCTGTTTTTT.

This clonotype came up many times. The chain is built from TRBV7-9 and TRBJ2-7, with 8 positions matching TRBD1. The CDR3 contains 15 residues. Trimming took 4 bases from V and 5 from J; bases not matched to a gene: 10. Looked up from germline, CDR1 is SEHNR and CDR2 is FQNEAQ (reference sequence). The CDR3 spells CASSSKLGRGHEQYF. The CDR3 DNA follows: TGTGCCAGCAGCTCCAAGTTGGGCAGGGGGCACGAGCAGTACTTC.

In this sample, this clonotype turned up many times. CDR3 sequence: CAISDRAGPKPYEQYF. CDR3 sequence (DNA): TGTGCCATCAGTGATCGGGCAGGACCGAAACCCTACGAGCAGTACTTC. The rearrangement uses TRBV10-3 and TRBJ2-7, with D unclear. CDR1 is ENHRY and CDR2 is SYGVKD in the germline V gene. The germline V and J ends were trimmed by 3 bases and 2 bases, with 17 bases remaining between them. The CDR3 contains 16 residues.

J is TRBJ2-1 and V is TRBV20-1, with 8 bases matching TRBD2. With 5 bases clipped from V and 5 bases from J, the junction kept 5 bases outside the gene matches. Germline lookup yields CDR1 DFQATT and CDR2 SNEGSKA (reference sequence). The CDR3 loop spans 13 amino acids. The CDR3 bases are TGCAGTGCTCAGCGGGGGACTAACAATGAGCAGTTCTTC. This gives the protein CSAQRGTNNEQFF.

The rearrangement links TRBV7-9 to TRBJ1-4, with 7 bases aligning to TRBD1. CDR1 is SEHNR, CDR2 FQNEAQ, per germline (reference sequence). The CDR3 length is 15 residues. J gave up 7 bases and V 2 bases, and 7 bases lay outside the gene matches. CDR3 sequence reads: CASSLIPGDSEKLFF. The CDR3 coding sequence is TGTGCCAGCAGCTTAATTCCGGGGGACAGTGAAAAACTGTTTTTT.

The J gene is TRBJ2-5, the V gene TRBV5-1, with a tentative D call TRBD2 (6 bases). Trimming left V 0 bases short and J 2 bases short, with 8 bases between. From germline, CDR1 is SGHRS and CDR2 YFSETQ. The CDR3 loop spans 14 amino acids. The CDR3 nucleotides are TGCGCCAGCAGCTTGGGGGACTTACAAGAGACCCAGTACTTC. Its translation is CASSLGDLQETQYF. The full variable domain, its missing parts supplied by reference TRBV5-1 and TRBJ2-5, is KAGVTQTPRYLIKTRGQQVTLSCSPISGHRSVSWYQQTPGQGLQFLFEYFSETQRNKGNFPGRFSGRQFSNSRSEMNVSTLELGDSALYLCASSLGDLQETQYFGPGTRLLVL.

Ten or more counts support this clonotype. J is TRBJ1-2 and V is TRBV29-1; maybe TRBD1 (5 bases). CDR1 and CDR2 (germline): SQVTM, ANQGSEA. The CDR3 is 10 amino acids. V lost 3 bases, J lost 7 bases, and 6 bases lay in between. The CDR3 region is CSVEGVGYTF. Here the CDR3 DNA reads TGCAGCGTTGAGGGGGTTGGCTACACCTTC.

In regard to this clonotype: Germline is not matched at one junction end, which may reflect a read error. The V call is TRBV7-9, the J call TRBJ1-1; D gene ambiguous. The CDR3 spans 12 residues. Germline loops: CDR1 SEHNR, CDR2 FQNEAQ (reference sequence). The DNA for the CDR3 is TGTGCCAGCAGCTTCCCTTACACTGAAGCCTTCTTT. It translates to CASSFPYTEAFF.

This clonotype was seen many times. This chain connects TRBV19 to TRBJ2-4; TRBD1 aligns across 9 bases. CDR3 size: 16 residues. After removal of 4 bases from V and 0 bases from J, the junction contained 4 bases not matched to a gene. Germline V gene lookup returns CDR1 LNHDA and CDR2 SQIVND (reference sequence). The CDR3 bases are TGTGCCAGTAGTACGGGGACAGGGCTAGCCAAAAACATTCAGTACTTC. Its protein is CASSTGTGLAKNIQYF.

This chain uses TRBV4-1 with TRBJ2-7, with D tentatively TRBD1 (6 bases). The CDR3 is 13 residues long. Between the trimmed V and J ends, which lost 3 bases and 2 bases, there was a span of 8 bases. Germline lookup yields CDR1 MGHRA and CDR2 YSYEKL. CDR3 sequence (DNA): TGCGCCAGCAGCCATGGGACACCCTACGAGCAGTACTTC. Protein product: CASSHGTPYEQYF.

The CDR3 sequence: CASLAGVSTDTQYF. For the CDR3, the DNA is TGCGCCAGCCTAGCGGGGGTTAGCACAGATACGCAGTATTTT. The V gene is TRBV5-1, the J gene TRBJ2-3, with 10 bases lining up with TRBD2. CDR3 length: 14 amino acids. V shed 7 bases, J shed 0 bases, and the junction held 2 bases outside the gene matches. The germline V gene encodes CDR1 SGHRS and CDR2 YFSETQ.

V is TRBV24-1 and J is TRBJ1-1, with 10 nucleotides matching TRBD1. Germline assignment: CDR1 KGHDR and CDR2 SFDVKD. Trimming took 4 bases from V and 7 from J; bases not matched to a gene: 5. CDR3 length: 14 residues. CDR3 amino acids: CATSDRGQGVEAFF. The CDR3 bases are TGTGCCACCAGTGACCGAGGACAGGGGGTTGAAGCTTTCTTT.